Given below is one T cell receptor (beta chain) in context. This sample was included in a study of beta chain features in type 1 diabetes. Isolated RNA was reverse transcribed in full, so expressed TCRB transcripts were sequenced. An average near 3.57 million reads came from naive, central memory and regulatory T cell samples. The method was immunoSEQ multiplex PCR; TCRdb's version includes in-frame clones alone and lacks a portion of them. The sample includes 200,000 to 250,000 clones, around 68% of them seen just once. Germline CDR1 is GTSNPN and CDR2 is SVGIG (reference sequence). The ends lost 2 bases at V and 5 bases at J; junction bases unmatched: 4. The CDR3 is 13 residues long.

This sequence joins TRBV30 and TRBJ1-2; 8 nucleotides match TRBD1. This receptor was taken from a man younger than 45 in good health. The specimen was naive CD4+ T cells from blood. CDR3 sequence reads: CAWSPQGVYGYTF. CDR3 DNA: TGTGCCTGGAGTCCACAGGGGGTGTATGGCTACACCTTC.